What follows is one T cell receptor (beta chain) and its context. The antigen remains undetermined. This record belongs to a study of graft-versus-host responses after intestinal transplantation. Across the whole study: Every recipient had anti-thymocyte globulin induction and roughly 3 years of tacrolimus plus steroids.

The germline V gene has CDR1 SGHAT and CDR2 FQNNGV. With V trimmed by 4 bases and J by 6 bases, 10 bases remained unmatched. The CDR3 consists of 15 residues. Clones were read by immunoSEQ multiplex PCR, and TCRdb kept only the in-frame ones, dropping some. The repertoire has about 99,000 clones, 85% to 95% of them found once; the top ten carry approximately 0.064%. The V and J genes are TRBV11-2 and TRBJ1-2; 8 bases fit TRBD1. This TCR was recovered from a human donor who was the organ donor for an intestinal transplant. The material was unstimulated CD8+ T cells sorted from spleen or lymph node cells, obtained before transplant. The CDR3 protein is CASSSRDRSHHGYTF. The CDR3 DNA is TGTGCCAGCAGCTCCCGGGACAGGTCACACCATGGCTACACCTTC.